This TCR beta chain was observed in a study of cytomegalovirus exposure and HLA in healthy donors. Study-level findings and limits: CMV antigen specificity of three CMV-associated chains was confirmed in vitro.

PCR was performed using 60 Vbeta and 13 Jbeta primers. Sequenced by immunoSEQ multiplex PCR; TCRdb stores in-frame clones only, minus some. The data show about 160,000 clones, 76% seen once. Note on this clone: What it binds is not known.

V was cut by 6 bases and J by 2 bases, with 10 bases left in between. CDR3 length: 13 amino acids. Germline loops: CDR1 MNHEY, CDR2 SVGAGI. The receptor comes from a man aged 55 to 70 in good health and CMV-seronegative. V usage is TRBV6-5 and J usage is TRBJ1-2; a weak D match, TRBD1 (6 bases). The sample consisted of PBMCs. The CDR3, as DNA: TGTGCCAGCAGAACACAGGGCAACTATGGCTACACCTTC. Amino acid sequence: CASRTQGNYGYTF.